Below, 31 T cell receptor beta chains from the same sample are listed, as sequenced in a study of T cells after yellow fever vaccination. TCRdb called the 5' RACE reads again in MiXCR, with one record for every CDR3 protein. Counted here are 200,000 to 300,000 distinct CDR3 sequences, roughly 3.5% occurring once; the ten biggest clones make up about a fifth. The specimen comprised PBMCs, sampled 15 days after the yellow fever booster vaccination. The receptors derive from a man aged 18 to 29 who received the YFV17D yellow fever vaccine.

This clonotype was observed many times. The chain carries TRBV29-1 and TRBJ2-2, with a tentative D call TRBD2 (5 bases). Germline CDR1 SQVTM, CDR2 ANQGSEA. The CDR3 consists of 13 residues. The V end was cut by 4 bases, the J end by 2 bases, with 8 bases between. The CDR3 protein is CSVGTLNTGELFF. DNA of the CDR3: TGCAGCGTTGGGACTCTCAACACCGGGGAGCTGTTTTTT.

J is TRBJ1-5 and V is TRBV6-4; possibly TRBD1 for D (5 bases). With 2 bases removed from V and 5 bases from J, the gap between germline ends came to 7 bases. The germline gives CDR1 MRHNA, CDR2 SNTAGT. This CDR3 is built from 13 residues. In DNA form, the CDR3 reads TGTGCCAGCAGTGACACGGGGGATCAGCCCCAGCATTTT. Amino acid sequence: CASSDTGDQPQHF.

This clonotype was counted many times. The chain couples TRBV5-4 to TRBJ2-1; D is unresolved. The V gene's germline CDR1 is SGHNT and CDR2 YYREEE (reference sequence). The CDR3 covers 15 residues. V lost 1 base to trimming and J lost 1 base, with 9 bases between them. CDR3 nucleotides: TGTGCCAGCAGCTTGACTGACTCTTCCTACAATGAGCAGTTCTTC. Translated: CASSLTDSSYNEQFF.

This clonotype was seen a few times. The V gene is TRBV4-3, the J gene TRBJ2-5, with D perhaps TRBD1 (8 bases). CDR3 size: 17 residues. Trimming removed 2 bases from V and 5 bases from J, with 21 bases in between. In germline, CDR1 is LGHNA, CDR2 YSLEER. The CDR3 DNA follows: TGCGCCAGCAGCCAATTAGCCTTTGGACAGGGAGGGGAGACCCAGTACTTC. This codes for CASSQLAFGQGGETQYF.

This clonotype was detected ten times or more. The CDR3 is CSAGTSGKDTQYF. CDR3 coding DNA: TGCAGTGCCGGGACTAGCGGGAAAGATACGCAGTATTTT. This rearrangement joins TRBV20-1 to TRBJ2-3; TRBD2 matches 13 bases. Trimming removed 6 bases from V and 5 bases from J; junction bases left unmatched: 2. CDR1 and CDR2 from the germline V gene are DFQATT and SNEGSKA (reference sequence). The CDR3 contains 13 residues.

This clonotype was detected many times. As DNA, the CDR3 is TGCGCCAGCAGCCCGGAGGGCAATGATGACGAGCAGTACGTC. This encodes CASSPEGNDDEQYV. The chain recombines TRBV5-1 with TRBJ2-7; perhaps TRBD2 as D (6 bases). CDR1 and CDR2 from the germline V gene are SGHRS and YFSETQ. V was cut by 4 bases and J by 5 bases, with 16 bases left in between. The length of the CDR3 is 14 residues.

This clonotype has at least ten counts. CDR3 DNA sequence: TGTGCCAGCAGCTCCCGGATGGGGGAGACCCAGTACTTC. This sequence encodes CASSSRMGETQYF. V gene TRBV7-2 combines with J gene TRBJ2-5, with D hard to call. Between the trimmed V and J ends, which lost 4 bases and 5 bases, there was a span of 11 bases. Germline values: CDR1 SGHTA, CDR2 FQGNSA. There are 13 residues in the CDR3.

This clonotype was seen many times. This chain links TRBV6-5 with TRBJ1-2, with 10 bases aligning to TRBD1. The CDR3 length is 17 residues. V lost 7 bases to trimming and J lost 8 bases; unmatched junction nucleotides: 19. Germline V gene data show CDR1 as MNHEY and CDR2 as SVGAGI. The CDR3 DNA reads as TGTGCCAGCAATTTAGCCGGGACAGGGGCAGGCACGAGCGGCTACACCTTC. Translated: CASNLAGTGAGTSGYTF.

In this sample, this clonotype turned up many times. The gene calls are TRBV9 and TRBJ2-1; D is perhaps TRBD1 (6 bases). Germline V CDR1 and CDR2: SGDLS, YYNGEE. The length of the CDR3 is 14 residues. V lost 4 bases and J lost 4, with 12 bases in between. CDR3 region: CASSPSGHYNEQFF. The DNA for the CDR3 is TGTGCCAGCAGCCCCTCGGGACATTACAATGAGCAGTTCTTC.

This clonotype was counted ten times or more. The chain recombines TRBV29-1 with TRBJ1-3, with D hard to call. CDR3 length equals 12 residues. V lost 5 bases and J 0 bases, leaving 5 bases between the germline ends. Looked up from germline, CDR1 is SQVTM and CDR2 is ANQGSEA. The CDR3 loop is CSVQYSGNTIYF. The CDR3 nucleotides read TGCAGCGTTCAGTACTCTGGAAACACCATATATTTT.

There are many counts of this clonotype. The chain employs TRBV24-1 and TRBJ2-5; D possibly corresponds to TRBD2 (5 bases). The CDR3 contains 14 residues. V was cut by 6 bases and J by 0 bases, with 10 bases left in between. The germline gives CDR1 KGHDR, CDR2 SFDVKD. CDR3 loop: CATSPSGYQETQYF. In DNA form, the CDR3 reads TGTGCCACCAGTCCCTCGGGGTACCAAGAGACCCAGTACTTC.

This clonotype has a count of ten or more. This CDR3 is CASSQSGNTIYF. The CDR3 DNA reads as TGTGCCAGCAGCCAATCTGGAAACACCATATATTTT. This chain links TRBV7-2 with TRBJ1-3; D is unclear. V was trimmed by 5 bases and J by 1 base, leaving 3 bases between them. The CDR3 is made up of 12 amino acids. The germline CDR1 and CDR2 sequences are SGHTA and FQGNSA. The whole variable domain, remainder taken from reference TRBV7-2 and TRBJ1-3, is GAGVSQSPSNKVTEKGKDVELRCDPISGHTALYWYRQSLGQGLEFLIYFQGNSAPDKSGLPSDRFSAERTGGSVSTLTIQRTQQEDSAVYLCASSQSGNTIYFGEGSWLTVV.

The chain employs TRBV4-1 and TRBJ2-5, with no clear D. The germline gives CDR1 MGHRA, CDR2 YSYEKL. With 0 bases removed from V and 4 bases from J, the gap between germline ends came to 9 bases. CDR3 length: 14 residues. CDR3 coding DNA: TGCGCCAGCAGCCAAGATCTGCTTGTAGAGACCCAGTACTTC. It codes for CASSQDLLVETQYF.

This clonotype was seen ten or more times. The gene calls are TRBV25-1 and TRBJ1-2; unclear D gene. The CDR3 covers 17 residues. Germline assignment: CDR1 MGHDK and CDR2 SYGVNS. The V and J ends lost 0 bases and 4 bases respectively, with 18 bases between them. Here the CDR3 reads CASSEYVPGRSLYGYTF. Written as DNA, the CDR3 is TGTGCCAGCAGTGAATACGTGCCTGGCAGGAGCCTCTATGGCTACACCTTC.

This clonotype was seen at least ten times. The rearrangement joins TRBV7-3 to TRBJ2-1; 8 nucleotides match TRBD1. This CDR3 is 14 amino acids long. Germline CDR1 reads SGHTA; CDR2 reads FQGTGA. J gave up 9 bases and V 2 bases, and 6 bases lay outside the gene matches. The CDR3 spells CASSLLAGGREQFF. DNA for the CDR3: TGTGCCAGCAGCTTACTCGCAGGGGGCCGTGAGCAGTTCTTC. Full variable domain (remainder filled in from reference TRBV7-3 and TRBJ2-1): GAGVSQTPSNKVTEKGKYVELRCDPISGHTALYWYRQSLGQGPEFLIYFQGTGAADDSGLPNDRFFAVRPEGSVSTLKIQRTERGDSAVYLCASSLLAGGREQFFGPGTRLTVL.

This clonotype was recorded many times. The V call is TRBV6-5, the J call TRBJ1-1; D gene ambiguous. Germline lookup yields CDR1 MNHEY and CDR2 SVGAGI. With 4 bases removed from V and 3 bases from J, the gap between germline ends came to 6 bases. The CDR3 extends over 12 amino acids. The CDR3 spells CASSSGHTEAFF. The CDR3 nucleotides are TGTGCCAGCAGTTCCGGACACACTGAAGCTTTCTTT.

This clonotype was found many times. V usage is TRBV25-1 and J usage is TRBJ2-5; 7 bases are shared with TRBD2. Germline CDR1 is MGHDK and CDR2 is SYGVNS. V shed 2 bases, J shed 5 bases, and the junction held 5 bases outside the gene matches. The CDR3 spans 14 residues. The CDR3, as DNA: TGTGCCAGCAGTGAAGCTAGCGGCGGGGAGACCCAGTACTTC. This encodes CASSEASGGETQYF. The full variable domain, rest sourced from reference TRBV25-1 and TRBJ2-5, is EADIYQTPRYLVIGTGKKITLECSQTMGHDKMYWYQQDPGMELHLIHYSYGVNSTEKGDLSSESTVSRIRTEHFPLTLESARPSHTSQYLCASSEASGGETQYFGPGTRLLVL.

This clonotype was picked up many times. The CDR3 is CASSLRTGDFYEQYV. The CDR3 DNA follows: TGTGCCAGCAGTCTTAGGACAGGCGACTTCTACGAGCAGTACGTC. The chain recombines TRBV7-9 with TRBJ2-7, with 7 bases fitting TRBD1. This CDR3 is built from 15 residues. Trimming took 6 bases from V and 3 from J; bases not matched to a gene: 11. Germline V gene data show CDR1 as SEHNR and CDR2 as FQNEAQ (reference sequence).

In its sample, this clonotype was seen many times. The rearrangement uses TRBV7-3 and TRBJ1-1; D unresolved. Trimming removed 5 bases from V and 7 bases from J, with 14 bases in between. CDR1 is SGHTA and CDR2 is FQGTGA in the germline V gene. This CDR3 spans 13 amino acids. The CDR3 region has the DNA TGTGCCAGCAGCCAGGTCGGGAGCGGTGAAGCTTTCTTT. Amino acids: CASSQVGSGEAFF.

The sample holds many counts of this clonotype. The genes are TRBV14 and TRBJ1-3, with D maybe TRBD1 (6 bases). CDR1 SGHDN and CDR2 FVKESK come from the germline V gene. Deletions cut 4 bases from V and 2 bases from J, with 12 bases between. CDR3 length equals 15 residues. In DNA, the CDR3 is TGTGCCAGCAGCCCGGCAGGGGTAGCTGGAAACACCATATATTTT. Translating gives CASSPAGVAGNTIYF.

This clonotype was observed many times. The V gene is TRBV7-8, the J gene TRBJ2-7; D may be TRBD2 (6 bases). V lost 4 bases and J lost 2, with 15 bases in between. Germline V gene sequence: CDR1 SGHVS, CDR2 FQNEAQ. There are 15 residues in the CDR3. CDR3 nucleotides: TGTGCCAGCAGCTCCCCGATGTGGGGGGCCTACGAGCAGTACGTC. It codes for CASSSPMWGAYEQYV.

This clonotype was counted many times. The chain is built from TRBV5-1 and TRBJ2-5; 9 bases align to TRBD2. The germline V gene encodes CDR1 SGHRS and CDR2 YFSETQ. Trimming cost V 3 bases and J 5 bases; bases outside gene matches: 8. The CDR3 is made up of 15 amino acids. The CDR3 region is CASSSLAGGFETQYF. The CDR3 region has the DNA TGCGCCAGCAGCTCCTTGGCGGGGGGGTTTGAGACCCAGTACTTC.

This clonotype was detected ten times or more. The V call is TRBV5-1, the J call TRBJ2-1, with 8 bases identical to TRBD2. The CDR3 sequence is 16 residues long. V shed 4 bases and J 0 bases; nucleotides not matched to a gene: 6. The V gene's germline CDR1 is SGHRS and CDR2 YFSETQ. CDR3 residues: CASSPVAGSSYNEQFF. CDR3 coding DNA: TGCGCCAGCAGCCCGGTAGCGGGAAGCTCCTACAATGAGCAGTTCTTC.

This clonotype was detected many times. The rearrangement joins TRBV7-9 to TRBJ2-1; the match to TRBD2 covers 11 bases. The CDR3 runs 15 residues. The ends lost 2 bases at V and 7 bases at J; junction bases unmatched: 4. CDR1 and CDR2 from the germline V gene are SEHNR and FQNEAQ (reference sequence). This CDR3 reads CASSLFSGGGNEQFF. CDR3 nucleotide sequence: TGTGCCAGCAGCTTATTTAGCGGGGGGGGAAATGAGCAGTTCTTC.

For this clonotype: An end of the junction differs from the germline gene, which may be a read error. This sequence joins TRBV11-2 and TRBJ1-2, with D unclear. Germline CDR1 is SGHAT and CDR2 is FQNNGV. The CDR3 totals 12 residues. DNA for the CDR3: TGTGCCAGCAGTTTAGATCAGTATGGCTACACCTTC. This gives the protein CASSLDQYGYTF.

This clonotype was counted at least ten times. This sequence joins TRBV3-1 and TRBJ2-6; D unclear. CDR1 is LGHDT and CDR2 is YNNKEL in the germline V gene (reference sequence). V lost 6 bases and J lost 0, with 6 bases in between. There are 14 residues in the CDR3. The CDR3 region has the DNA TGTGCCAGCAGTACCAGCTCTGGGGCCAACGTCCTGACTTTC. This encodes CASSTSSGANVLTF.

This clonotype has at least ten counts. J is TRBJ2-2 and V is TRBV5-1; weak D call: TRBD1 (7 bases). V was clipped by 2 bases and J by 3 bases, with 14 bases between them. This CDR3 is 16 amino acids long. In germline, CDR1 is SGHRS, CDR2 YFSETQ. As DNA, the CDR3 is TGCGCCAGCAGCTTAACCCCCAGGGGGGACACCGGGGAGCTGTTTTTT. Protein product: CASSLTPRGDTGELFF.

Sample share makes this clonotype medium-sized (0.01 to 0.1%). J is TRBJ1-1 and V is TRBV2; 7 bases line up with TRBD1. The germline V gene encodes CDR1 SNHLY and CDR2 FYNNEI. CDR3 length: 14 residues. The V and J ends lost 5 bases and 2 bases, in that order; junction bases with no gene match: 5. CDR3 nucleotide sequence: TGTGCCAGCAGTCTCAGACAGGGAAACACTGAAGCTTTCTTT. Translated, it gives CASSLRQGNTEAFF.

This clonotype has ten or more counts. The CDR3 loop reads CASSQEGGGNSPLHF. Here the CDR3 DNA reads TGCGCCAGCAGCCAAGAGGGGGGTGGCAATTCACCCCTCCACTTT. The V and J genes are TRBV4-3 and TRBJ1-6; perhaps TRBD1 as D (5 bases). CDR3 size: 15 residues. V gave up 0 bases and J gave up 7 bases, with 10 bases separating them. The V gene's germline CDR1 is LGHNA and CDR2 YSLEER.

This clonotype was counted many times. This chain uses TRBV5-5 with TRBJ2-3, with D uncertain. The germline V gene has CDR1 SGHKS and CDR2 YYEKEE (reference sequence). Deletions cut 0 bases from V and 0 bases from J, with 5 bases between. The CDR3 spans 14 residues. The CDR3 nucleotides read TGTGCCAGCAGCTTGGCCTATAGCACAGATACGCAGTATTTT. Protein product: CASSLAYSTDTQYF.

The chain has TRBV5-4 and TRBJ2-6; 7 positions agree with TRBD2. The CDR3 has 16 residues. In germline, CDR1 is SGHNT, CDR2 YYREEE (reference sequence). V was pared by 0 bases and J by 0 bases, with 0 bases of the junction left unmatched. As DNA, the CDR3 is TGTGCCAGCAGCTTGGCGGGGGGCTCTGGGGCCAACGTCCTGACTTTC. Translated: CASSLAGGSGANVLTF.